The 29 T cell receptor beta chains given below trace back to one sample, sequenced in a study of blood T cell repertoires in COVID-19. TCRdb keeps only in-frame clones here, not all; method: immunoSEQ multiplex PCR. The repertoire includes approximately 100,000 clones, roughly 76% of them detected once, and roughly a tenth sits in the top ten. Material: peripheral blood. Receptors were obtained from a human donor in a cohort sampled during active COVID-19.

Comment on this clone: Other nucleotide sequences in the sample specify the same CDR3. This chain joins TRBV7-2 and TRBJ2-7; 10 bases match TRBD1. CDR3 length equals 14 residues. Trimming at V came to 5 bases and at J to 3 bases, leaving 4 bases not matched to a gene. Germline V gene lookup returns CDR1 SGHTA and CDR2 FQGNSA. The DNA of the CDR3 is TGTGCCAGCAGCCGCCGGGACAGGGGCTACGAGCAGTACTTC. It yields the protein CASSRRDRGYEQYF.

The chain is built from TRBV28 and TRBJ2-3; TRBD2 is a possible D gene (5 bases). V was cut by 3 bases and J by 6 bases, with 13 bases left in between. The germline V gene encodes CDR1 MDHEN and CDR2 SYDVKM. The CDR3 spans 14 residues. As DNA, the CDR3 is TGTGCCAGCAGTTTGGACTTGATCGCCGATACGCAGTATTTT. Protein product: CASSLDLIADTQYF.

The rearrangement joins TRBV7-3 to TRBJ2-3, with 10 bases that match TRBD2. Germline lookup yields CDR1 SGHTA and CDR2 FQGTGA. The CDR3 loop spans 16 amino acids. The junction had 5 bases not matched to a gene; V was cut back by 0 bases and J by 5 bases. CDR3 nucleotide sequence: TGTGCCAGCAGCTTAACGAGCGGGGGGGCATTAGATACGCAGTATTTT. Amino acid sequence: CASSLTSGGALDTQYF.

The chain joins TRBV27 to TRBJ2-7; 8 bases map to TRBD2. Trimming cost V 2 bases and J 5 bases; bases outside gene matches: 5. The CDR3 extends over 14 amino acids. The germline gives CDR1 MNHEY, CDR2 SMNVEV (reference sequence). CDR3 loop: CASSLGGRSDEQYF. CDR3 sequence (DNA): TGTGCCAGCAGTTTAGGCGGGAGGTCCGACGAGCAGTACTTC.

The chain combines TRBV18 with TRBJ2-3; TRBD1 aligns across 8 bases. CDR3 length: 15 amino acids. Trimming at V came to 4 bases and at J to 4 bases, leaving 7 bases not matched to a gene. Looked up from germline, CDR1 is KGHSH and CDR2 is LQKENI. The CDR3 spells CASSLQGQGSDTQYF. The DNA for the CDR3 is TGTGCCAGCTCACTACAAGGACAGGGTTCAGATACGCAGTATTTT.

V is TRBV2 and J is TRBJ1-2; 8 nucleotides match TRBD1. This CDR3 region has 14 residues. CDR1 is SNHLY and CDR2 is FYNNEI in the germline V gene. J lost 8 bases, V lost 2 bases, and 7 bases had no gene match. CDR3 amino acids: CASSEFPGGEGYTF. CDR3 bases: TGTGCCAGCAGTGAATTCCCAGGGGGCGAAGGCTACACCTTC.

V usage is TRBV28 and J usage is TRBJ2-4; D possibly corresponds to TRBD2 (5 bases). Germline V gene data show CDR1 as MDHEN and CDR2 as SYDVKM. The CDR3 is made up of 14 amino acids. V lost 8 bases and J lost 6, with 17 bases in between. The CDR3: CASFPSGFGNIQYF. The CDR3 DNA reads as TGTGCCAGCTTTCCCTCGGGGTTCGGAAACATTCAGTACTTC.

This clone appeared a few times. The chain recombines TRBV12-3 or TRBV12-4 with TRBJ1-3; unclear D gene. This CDR3 is 12 amino acids long. V was trimmed by 7 bases and J by 2 bases, leaving 6 bases between them. CDR3 in amino acids: CASMSAGNTIYF. For the CDR3, the DNA is TGTGCCAGCATGTCCGCTGGAAACACCATATATTTT.

The J gene is TRBJ1-5, the V gene TRBV30, with 8 bases aligning to TRBD1. Germline lookup yields CDR1 GTSNPN and CDR2 SVGIG (reference sequence). The CDR3 loop spans 14 amino acids. Trimming removed 1 base from V and 6 bases from J; junction bases left unmatched: 5. CDR3 sequence: CAWSAAGGSQPQHF. The CDR3 DNA reads as TGTGCCTGGAGTGCGGCAGGGGGCTCTCAGCCCCAGCATTTT.

V usage is TRBV18 and J usage is TRBJ2-7; TRBD1 agrees at 8 bases. The V gene end was trimmed by 6 bases and the J gene end by 7 bases; junction bases not matched to a gene: 8. Germline CDR1 and CDR2: KGHSH and LQKENI. The CDR3 has 13 residues. CDR3 sequence: CASSTGTGREQYF. The CDR3 bases are TGTGCCAGCTCGACGGGGACAGGCCGGGAGCAGTACTTC.

The chain combines TRBV3-1 (or the pseudogene TRBV3-2) with TRBJ2-1, with D perhaps matching TRBD2 (5 bases). Looked up from germline, CDR1 is LGHDT and CDR2 is YNNKEL (reference sequence). The CDR3 contains 14 residues. Trimming took 7 bases from V and 8 from J, leaving 18 bases between them. The DNA of the CDR3 is TGTGCCAGCACCCCGGGGTTCCTCTTCCATGAGCAGTTCTTC. Protein sequence: CASTPGFLFHEQFF.

J is TRBJ2-7 and V is TRBV3-1 (or the pseudogene TRBV3-2); D is possibly TRBD1 (6 bases). The V end lost 4 bases, the J end lost 11 bases, and 15 bases lay between the germline ends. Germline CDR1 and CDR2: LGHDT and YNNKEL (reference sequence). The CDR3 runs 12 residues. DNA for the CDR3: TGTGCCAGCAGCCTGTCCAGGGGTGTAGAGTACTTC. This encodes CASSLSRGVEYF.

The V and J genes are TRBV12-3 or TRBV12-4 and TRBJ1-2; D gene ambiguous. The CDR3 totals 11 residues. The ends were cut back, 6 bases at V and 7 bases at J, with 9 bases in the middle. For the CDR3, the DNA is TGTGCCAGCAGAAACGCGGTTGGCTACACCTTC. Protein product: CASRNAVGYTF.

The genes are TRBV11-1 and TRBJ2-2; TRBD1 agrees at 8 bases. Trimming removed 5 bases from V and 7 bases from J; junction bases left unmatched: 9. The CDR3 loop spans 15 amino acids. Germline V CDR1 and CDR2: SGHAT, FQDESV (reference sequence). The CDR3: CASSAGTGTGGELFF. The CDR3 DNA reads as TGTGCCAGCAGCGCGGGGACAGGTACCGGCGGGGAGCTGTTTTTT.

This clone was detected only once. The V and J genes are TRBV10-3 and TRBJ1-1; 11 bases line up with TRBD1. This CDR3 spans 15 amino acids. Per germline, CDR1 ENHRY and CDR2 SYGVKD. The J segment lost 5 bases and the V segment lost 4 bases, leaving 6 bases of the junction unmatched. CDR3 sequence (DNA): TGTGCCATCAGTGGAAGGACAGGGGGCAGTACTGAAGCTTTCTTT. Its translation is CAISGRTGGSTEAFF.

J is TRBJ1-6 and V is TRBV3-1 (or the pseudogene TRBV3-2), with D maybe TRBD1 (6 bases). Trimming took 1 base from V and 4 from J, leaving 8 bases between them. From germline, CDR1 is LGHDT and CDR2 YNNKEL (reference sequence). This CDR3 has 15 residues. CDR3 DNA sequence: TGTGCCAGCAGCCAAGGGACAGATTATAATTCACCCCTCCACTTT. Protein sequence: CASSQGTDYNSPLHF.

This clone occurred once. The chain's CDR3 is CASSLEGQLAYEQYF. For the CDR3, the DNA is TGTGCCAGCAGCCTAGAAGGACAGTTGGCCTACGAGCAGTACTTC. The V call is TRBV7-2, the J call TRBJ2-7, with D possibly TRBD1 on 6 matching bases. The CDR3 spans 15 residues. Germline values: CDR1 SGHTA, CDR2 FQGNSA. Trimming shortened V by 5 bases and J by 2 bases, and 16 bases separated the two germline ends.

V gene TRBV6-2 or TRBV6-3 combines with J gene TRBJ2-7, with D possibly matching TRBD1 (6 bases). Germline lookup yields CDR1 MNHEY and CDR2 SVGEGT. Trimming left V 2 bases short and J 2 bases short, with 16 bases between. This CDR3 is built from 16 residues. DNA for the CDR3: TGTGCCAGCAGTTACGGCCCGGACAGTGCGACCTACGAGCAGTACTTC. Translation gives CASSYGPDSATYEQYF.

The chain joins TRBV19 to TRBJ2-2; 9 bases fit TRBD1. Germline lookup yields CDR1 LNHDA and CDR2 SQIVND (reference sequence). This CDR3 has 15 residues. V was clipped by 5 bases and J by 5 bases; unmatched bases: 6. This CDR3 is CASSPNRGQTGELFF. The CDR3 DNA sequence: TGTGCCAGTAGTCCGAACAGGGGGCAGACCGGGGAGCTGTTTTTT. The full variable domain, in which reference TRBV19 and TRBJ2-2 provide the parts outside the CDR3, is DGGITQSPKYLFRKEGQNVTLSCEQNLNHDAMYWYRQDPGQGLRLIYYSQIVNDFQKGDIAEGYSVSREKKESFPLTVTSAQKNPTAFYLCASSPNRGQTGELFFGEGSRLTVL.

The chain links TRBV30 to TRBJ1-2; D is undetermined. V lost 4 bases and J lost 0, with 9 bases in between. This CDR3 spans 13 amino acids. Germline CDR1 reads GTSNPN; CDR2 reads SVGIG (reference sequence). CDR3 amino acids: CAWKSDSNYGYTF. The CDR3 DNA reads TGTGCCTGGAAGTCAGACTCTAACTATGGCTACACCTTC. Full variable domain (remainder filled in from reference TRBV30 and TRBJ1-2): SQTIHQWPATLVQPVGSPLSLECTVEGTSNPNLYWYRQAAGRGLQLLFYSVGIGQISSEVPQNLSASRPQDRQFILSSKKLLLSDSGFYLCAWKSDSNYGYTFGSGTRLTVV.

The CDR3 sequence: CASSEGRVISYEQYF. The CDR3 DNA sequence: TGTGCCAGCAGTGAGGGCAGGGTCATCTCCTACGAGCAGTACTTC. V is TRBV6-1 and J is TRBJ2-7; D possibly corresponds to TRBD1 (5 bases). The CDR3 consists of 15 residues. V was pared by 3 bases and J by 0 bases, with 12 bases between. The V gene's germline CDR1 is MNHNS and CDR2 SASEGT.

The V and J genes are TRBV7-2 and TRBJ1-5, with TRBD1 matching 9 bases. Trimming cost V 2 bases and J 5 bases; bases outside gene matches: 4. Germline V lookup: CDR1 SGHTA, CDR2 FQGNSA. The CDR3 is 15 residues long. The CDR3 DNA is TGTGCCAGCAGCTTAACCGGGACAGGGTATCAGCCCCAGCATTTT. This gives the protein CASSLTGTGYQPQHF.

The rearrangement links TRBV7-8 to TRBJ1-6; D perhaps matches TRBD1 (6 bases). Trimming left V 5 bases short and J 9 bases short, with 14 bases between. CDR3 length: 14 amino acids. Germline loops: CDR1 SGHVS, CDR2 FQNEAQ. This CDR3 reads CASSQGQFGSPLHF. The CDR3 DNA reads as TGTGCCAGCAGCCAAGGACAGTTTGGTTCACCCCTCCACTTT.

V and J are TRBV6-2 or TRBV6-3 and TRBJ2-5, with D perhaps matching TRBD2 (7 bases). The CDR3 spans 15 residues. The germline V and J ends were trimmed by 2 bases and 2 bases, with 12 bases remaining between them. Germline V CDR1 and CDR2: MNHEY, SVGEGT. CDR3 DNA: TGTGCCAGCAGTTACGCGGGGGCGGGGCAAGAGACCCAGTACTTC. This gives the protein CASSYAGAGQETQYF.

This clone was recorded a few times. V is TRBV7-9 and J is TRBJ2-7, with TRBD2 identical over 10 bases. The CDR3 has 16 amino acids. Looked up from germline, CDR1 is SEHNR and CDR2 is FQNEAQ (reference sequence). The junction had 13 bases not matched to a gene; V was cut back by 5 bases and J by 6 bases. CDR3 region: CASSDGLAVRGGEQYF. CDR3 DNA sequence: TGTGCCAGCAGCGACGGACTAGCGGTCCGGGGCGGCGAGCAGTACTTC.

The genes are TRBV7-2 and TRBJ2-1; TRBD2 agrees at 10 bases. CDR1 is SGHTA, CDR2 FQGNSA, per germline. The J segment lost 7 bases and the V segment lost 5 bases, leaving 5 bases of the junction unmatched. The CDR3 consists of 14 residues. CDR3 DNA sequence: TGTGCCAGCAGCCAACTGACTAGCGGGAATGAGCAGTTCTTC. Residues: CASSQLTSGNEQFF.

This clone was observed a single time. This chain joins TRBV19 and TRBJ2-6, with a weak D call TRBD2 (6 bases). The CDR3 is 15 residues long. CDR1 and CDR2 (germline): LNHDA, SQIVND (reference sequence). The germline V and J ends were trimmed by 7 bases and 2 bases, with 12 bases remaining between them. The CDR3 coding sequence is TGTGCCAGTAACCTAGGAGGGACTGGGGCCAACGTCCTGACTTTC. It specifies CASNLGGTGANVLTF. The variable domain in full, completed from reference TRBV19 and TRBJ2-6, reads DGGITQSPKYLFRKEGQNVTLSCEQNLNHDAMYWYRQDPGQGLRLIYYSQIVNDFQKGDIAEGYSVSREKKESFPLTVTSAQKNPTAFYLCASNLGGTGANVLTFGAGSRLTVL.

This chain uses TRBV15 with TRBJ2-3; 7 bases fit TRBD2. Germline V gene data show CDR1 as LNHNV and CDR2 as YYDKDF (reference sequence). The CDR3 spans 16 residues. Losses at the gene ends were 1 base for V and 6 bases for J; bases not matched to a gene: 10. In DNA form, the CDR3 reads TGTGCCACCAGCAGAGGGGGGAGGGCAGGGAGCGATACGCAGTATTTT. This gives the protein CATSRGGRAGSDTQYF.

The gene calls are TRBV2 and TRBJ1-2, with D perhaps matching TRBD1 (5 bases). Trimming left V 4 bases short and J 2 bases short, with 14 bases between. CDR3 length: 15 amino acids. Per germline, CDR1 SNHLY and CDR2 FYNNEI. Written as DNA, the CDR3 is TGTGCCAGCAGTGTTCCCCAGGGTGGGAACTATGGCTACACCTTC. This sequence encodes CASSVPQGGNYGYTF. Combining the CDR3 with reference TRBV2 and TRBJ1-2 gives the whole variable domain EPEVTQTPSHQVTQMGQEVILRCVPISNHLYFYWYRQILGQKVEFLVSFYNNEISEKSEIFDDQFSVERPDGSNFTLKIRSTKLEDSAMYFCASSVPQGGNYGYTFGSGTRLTVV.